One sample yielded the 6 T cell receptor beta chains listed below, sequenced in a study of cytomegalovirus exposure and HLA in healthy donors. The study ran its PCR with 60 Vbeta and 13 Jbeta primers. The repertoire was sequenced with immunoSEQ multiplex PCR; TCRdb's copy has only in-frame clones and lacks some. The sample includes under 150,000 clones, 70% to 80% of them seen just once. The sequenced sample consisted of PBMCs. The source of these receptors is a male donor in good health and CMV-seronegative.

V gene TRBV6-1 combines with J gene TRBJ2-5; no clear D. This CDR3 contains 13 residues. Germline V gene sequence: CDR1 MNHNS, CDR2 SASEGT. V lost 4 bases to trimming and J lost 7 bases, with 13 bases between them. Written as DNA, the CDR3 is TGTGCCAGCAGTGTGTCCAGTCTGGCGACCCAGTACTTC. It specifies CASSVSSLATQYF.

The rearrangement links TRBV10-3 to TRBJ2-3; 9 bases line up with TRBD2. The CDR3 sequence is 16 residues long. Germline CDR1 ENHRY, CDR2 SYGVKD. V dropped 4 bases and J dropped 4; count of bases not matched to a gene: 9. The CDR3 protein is CAISGGRGGAPDTQYF. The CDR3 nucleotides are TGTGCCATCAGTGGGGGGCGCGGGGGGGCCCCAGATACGCAGTATTTT.

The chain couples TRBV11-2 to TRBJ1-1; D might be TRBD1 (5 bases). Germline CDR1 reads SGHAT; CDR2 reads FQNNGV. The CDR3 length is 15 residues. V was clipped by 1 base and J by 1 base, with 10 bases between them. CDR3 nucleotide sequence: TGTGCCAGCAGCTTAGTATCGACAGCGAACACTGAAGCTTTCTTT. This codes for CASSLVSTANTEAFF.

The CDR3 reads CASSPQGGTEAFF. CDR3 sequence (DNA): TGCGCCAGCAGCCCACAGGGTGGGACTGAAGCTTTCTTT. The chain recombines TRBV5-1 with TRBJ1-1; D possibly corresponds to TRBD1 (6 bases). Germline lookup yields CDR1 SGHRS and CDR2 YFSETQ. The CDR3 loop spans 13 amino acids. Trimming removed 4 bases at V and 5 bases at J, with 12 bases between.

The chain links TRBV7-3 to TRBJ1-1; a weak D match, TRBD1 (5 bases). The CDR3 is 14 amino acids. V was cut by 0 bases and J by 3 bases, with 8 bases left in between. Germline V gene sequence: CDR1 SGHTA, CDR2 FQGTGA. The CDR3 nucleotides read TGTGCCAGCAGCTTAACAGGGGTCGACACTGAAGCTTTCTTT. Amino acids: CASSLTGVDTEAFF.

Here the CDR3 DNA reads TGTGCCAGCAGCCCCGGGACTAGCGCTCCCAATGAGCAGTTCTTC. It translates to CASSPGTSAPNEQFF. The rearrangement uses TRBV6-6 and TRBJ2-1; 10 bases match TRBD2. The length of the CDR3 is 15 residues. The germline gives CDR1 MNHNY, CDR2 SVGAGI (reference sequence). V was clipped by 6 bases and J by 6 bases; unmatched bases: 8.